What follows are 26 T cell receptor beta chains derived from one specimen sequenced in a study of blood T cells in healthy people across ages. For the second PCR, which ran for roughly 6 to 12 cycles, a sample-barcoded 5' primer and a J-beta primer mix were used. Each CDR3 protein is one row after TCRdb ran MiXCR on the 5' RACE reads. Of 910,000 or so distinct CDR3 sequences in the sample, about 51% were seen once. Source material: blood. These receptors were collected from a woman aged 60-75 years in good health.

In DNA form, the CDR3 reads TGTGCCAGCAGTTTTTGGGGAGATACGCAGTATTTT. This encodes CASSFWGDTQYF. V usage is TRBV27 and J usage is TRBJ2-3; D gene unclear. Germline V lookup: CDR1 MNHEY, CDR2 SMNVEV (reference sequence). This CDR3 has 12 residues. V shed 3 bases and J shed 5 bases, with 6 bases lying between them.

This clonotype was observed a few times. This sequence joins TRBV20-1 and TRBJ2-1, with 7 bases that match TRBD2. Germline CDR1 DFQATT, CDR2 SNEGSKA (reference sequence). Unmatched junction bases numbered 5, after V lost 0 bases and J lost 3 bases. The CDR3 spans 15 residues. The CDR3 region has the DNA TGCAGTGCTAGAGATCACCGGGAGGTCTACAATGAGCAGTTCTTC. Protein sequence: CSARDHREVYNEQFF.

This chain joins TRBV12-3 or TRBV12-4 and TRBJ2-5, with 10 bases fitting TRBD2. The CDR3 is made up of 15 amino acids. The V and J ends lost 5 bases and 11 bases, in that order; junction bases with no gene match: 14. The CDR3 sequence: CASSLLAGFGNEQYF. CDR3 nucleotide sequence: TGTGCCAGCAGTCTACTAGCGGGATTTGGCAATGAGCAGTACTTC.

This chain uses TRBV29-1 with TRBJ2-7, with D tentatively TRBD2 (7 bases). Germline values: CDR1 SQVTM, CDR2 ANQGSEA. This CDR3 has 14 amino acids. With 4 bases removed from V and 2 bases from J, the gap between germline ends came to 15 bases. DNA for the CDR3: TGCAGCGTTGGGAGGGGGGGGAGAACCTACGAGCAGTACTTC. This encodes CSVGRGGRTYEQYF.

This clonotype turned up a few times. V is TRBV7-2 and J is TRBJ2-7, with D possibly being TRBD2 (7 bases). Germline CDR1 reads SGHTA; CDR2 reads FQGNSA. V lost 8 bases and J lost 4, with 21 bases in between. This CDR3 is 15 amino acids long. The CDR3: CASVKEGGGPYEQYF. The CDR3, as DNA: TGTGCCAGCGTAAAGGAGGGGGGGGGTCCTTACGAGCAGTACTTC.

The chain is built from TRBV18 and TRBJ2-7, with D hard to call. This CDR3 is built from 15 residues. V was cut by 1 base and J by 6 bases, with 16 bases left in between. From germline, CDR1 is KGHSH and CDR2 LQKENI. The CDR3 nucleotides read TGTGCCAGCTCACCACTCTGGCTCCCCACGGGCGAGCAGTACTTC. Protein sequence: CASSPLWLPTGEQYF.

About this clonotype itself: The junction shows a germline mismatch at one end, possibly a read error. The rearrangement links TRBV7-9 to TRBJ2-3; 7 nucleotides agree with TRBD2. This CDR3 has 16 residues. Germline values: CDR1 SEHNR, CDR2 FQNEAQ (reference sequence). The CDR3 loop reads CASTEFLAENTDAQYF. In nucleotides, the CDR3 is TGTGCCAGCACCGAATTCCTAGCGGAGAACACAGATGCGCAGTATTTT.

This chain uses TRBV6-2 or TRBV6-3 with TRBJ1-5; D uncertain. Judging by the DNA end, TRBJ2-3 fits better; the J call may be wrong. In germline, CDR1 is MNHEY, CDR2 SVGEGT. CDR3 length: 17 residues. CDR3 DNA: TGTGCCAGCAGTTACAGTAACAGACGATATAGCAATCAGCCCCAGTATTTT. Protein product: CASSYSNRRYSNQPQYF.

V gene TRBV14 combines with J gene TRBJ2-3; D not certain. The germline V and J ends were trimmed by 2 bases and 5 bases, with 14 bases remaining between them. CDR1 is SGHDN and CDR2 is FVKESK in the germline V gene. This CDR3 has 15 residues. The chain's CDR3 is CASSQNAAAGDTQYF. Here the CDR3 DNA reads TGTGCCAGCAGCCAAAATGCCGCGGCCGGAGATACGCAGTATTTT.

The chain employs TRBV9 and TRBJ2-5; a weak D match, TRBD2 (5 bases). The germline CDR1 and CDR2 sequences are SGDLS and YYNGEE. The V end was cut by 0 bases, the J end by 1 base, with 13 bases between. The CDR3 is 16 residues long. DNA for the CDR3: TGTGCCAGCAGCGTAGTAGGGAGTGGGATCCAAGAGACCCAGTACTTC. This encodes CASSVVGSGIQETQYF.

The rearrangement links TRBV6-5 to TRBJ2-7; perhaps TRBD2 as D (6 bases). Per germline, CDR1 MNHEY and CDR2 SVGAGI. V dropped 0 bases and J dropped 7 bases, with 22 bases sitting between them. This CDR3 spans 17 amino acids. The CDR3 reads CASSYSRWESRAGEQYF. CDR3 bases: TGTGCCAGCAGTTACTCGAGATGGGAGAGTAGGGCGGGGGAGCAGTACTTC.

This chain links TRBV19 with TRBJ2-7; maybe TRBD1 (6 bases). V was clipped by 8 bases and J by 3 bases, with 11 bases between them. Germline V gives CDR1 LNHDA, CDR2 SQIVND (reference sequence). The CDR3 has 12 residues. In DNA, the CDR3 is TGTGCCAGTGGTCAGGGGCGCTACGAGCAGTACTTC. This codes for CASGQGRYEQYF.

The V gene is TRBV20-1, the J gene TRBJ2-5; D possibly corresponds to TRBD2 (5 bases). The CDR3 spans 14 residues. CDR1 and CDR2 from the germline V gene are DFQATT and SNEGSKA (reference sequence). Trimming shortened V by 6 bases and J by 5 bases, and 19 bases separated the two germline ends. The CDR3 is CSAKRVQFTETQYF. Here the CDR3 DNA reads TGCAGTGCAAAGAGGGTACAGTTCACGGAGACCCAGTACTTC.

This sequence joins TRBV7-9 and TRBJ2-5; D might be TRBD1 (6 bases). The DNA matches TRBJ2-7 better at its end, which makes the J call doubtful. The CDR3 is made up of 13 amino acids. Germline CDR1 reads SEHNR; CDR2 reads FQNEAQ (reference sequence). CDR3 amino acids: CASSITGFHEQYF. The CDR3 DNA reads TGTGCCAGCAGCATCACAGGGTTTCACGAGCAGTACTTC.

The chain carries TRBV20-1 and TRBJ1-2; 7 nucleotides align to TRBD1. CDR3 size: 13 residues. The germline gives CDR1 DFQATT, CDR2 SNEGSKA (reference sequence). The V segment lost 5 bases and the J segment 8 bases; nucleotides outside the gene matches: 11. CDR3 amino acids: CSAFPQGDRGYTF. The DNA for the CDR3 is TGCAGTGCTTTCCCTCAGGGGGATCGGGGCTACACCTTC.

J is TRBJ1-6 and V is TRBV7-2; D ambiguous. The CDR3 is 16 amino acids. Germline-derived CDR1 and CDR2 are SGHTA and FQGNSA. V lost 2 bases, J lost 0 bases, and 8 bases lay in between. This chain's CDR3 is CASSLLWSSYNSPLHF. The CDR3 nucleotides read TGTGCCAGCAGCTTACTTTGGAGCTCCTATAATTCACCCCTCCACTTT.

In DNA, the CDR3 is TGTGCCAGCAGGCCCGGGACTGGTACGCAGTATTTT. Its protein product is CASRPGTGTQYF. The J gene is TRBJ2-3, the V gene TRBV2; D might be TRBD2 (6 bases). CDR1 is SNHLY and CDR2 is FYNNEI in the germline V gene. Trimming cost V 6 bases and J 8 bases, with 12 bases left between them. The CDR3 covers 12 residues.

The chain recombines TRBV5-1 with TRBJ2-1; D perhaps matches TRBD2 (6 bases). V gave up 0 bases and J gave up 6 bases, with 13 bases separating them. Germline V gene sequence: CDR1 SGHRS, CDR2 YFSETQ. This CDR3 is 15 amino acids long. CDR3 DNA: TGCGCCAGCAGCTTGGAGGGAACTAGCCCCAATGAGCAGTTCTTC. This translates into CASSLEGTSPNEQFF.

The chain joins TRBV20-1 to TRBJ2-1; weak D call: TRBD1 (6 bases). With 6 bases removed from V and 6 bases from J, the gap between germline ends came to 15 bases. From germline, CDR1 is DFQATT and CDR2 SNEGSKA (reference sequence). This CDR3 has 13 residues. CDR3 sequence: CSARDTGFNEQFF. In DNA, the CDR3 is TGCAGTGCCCGGGACACGGGATTCAATGAGCAGTTCTTC.

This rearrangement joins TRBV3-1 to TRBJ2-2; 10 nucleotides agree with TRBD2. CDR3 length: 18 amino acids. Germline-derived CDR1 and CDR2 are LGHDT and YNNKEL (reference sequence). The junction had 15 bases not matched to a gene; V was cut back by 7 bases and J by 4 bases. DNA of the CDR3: TGTGCCAGCAAATCCCTAGCTAGGACTAGCGGATTCACCGGGGAGCTGTTTTTT. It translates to CASKSLARTSGFTGELFF.

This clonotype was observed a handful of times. CDR3 loop: CASSWQSDTQYF. CDR3 DNA: TGCGCCAGCAGCTGGCAGTCAGATACGCAGTATTTT. The V call is TRBV5-1, the J call TRBJ2-3; D unresolved. This CDR3 is 12 amino acids long. V was shortened by 3 bases and J by 4 bases, with 6 bases between the two germline ends. Per germline, CDR1 SGHRS and CDR2 YFSETQ.

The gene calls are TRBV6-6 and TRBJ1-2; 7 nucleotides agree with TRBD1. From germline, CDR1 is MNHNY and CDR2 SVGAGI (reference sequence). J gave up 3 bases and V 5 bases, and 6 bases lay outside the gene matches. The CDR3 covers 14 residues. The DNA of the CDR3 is TGTGCCAGCAGTCCGATCGACAGGGACTATGGCTACACCTTC. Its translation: CASSPIDRDYGYTF.

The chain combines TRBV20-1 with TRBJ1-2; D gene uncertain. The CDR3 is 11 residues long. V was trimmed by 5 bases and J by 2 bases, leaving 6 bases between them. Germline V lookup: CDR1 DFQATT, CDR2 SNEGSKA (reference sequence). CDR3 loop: CSAGLNYGYTF. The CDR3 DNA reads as TGCAGTGCTGGGTTAAACTATGGCTACACCTTC.

The CDR3 sequence is CASSLLAGLITDTQYF. The CDR3 nucleotides read TGTGCCAGCAGTTTACTAGCGGGACTAATCACAGATACGCAGTATTTT. This chain uses TRBV27 with TRBJ2-3; 9 bases are a match to TRBD2. The CDR3 is 16 residues long. Germline V gene lookup returns CDR1 MNHEY and CDR2 SMNVEV (reference sequence). With V trimmed by 2 bases and J by 2 bases, 5 bases remained unmatched.

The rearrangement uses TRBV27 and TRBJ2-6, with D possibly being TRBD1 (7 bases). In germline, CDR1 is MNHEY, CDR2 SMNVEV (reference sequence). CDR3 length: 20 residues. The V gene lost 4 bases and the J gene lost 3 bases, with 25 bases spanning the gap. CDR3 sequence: CASSYWQGGSSGGGANVLTF. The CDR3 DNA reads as TGTGCCAGCAGTTATTGGCAGGGGGGCTCCTCTGGAGGTGGGGCCAACGTCCTGACTTTC.

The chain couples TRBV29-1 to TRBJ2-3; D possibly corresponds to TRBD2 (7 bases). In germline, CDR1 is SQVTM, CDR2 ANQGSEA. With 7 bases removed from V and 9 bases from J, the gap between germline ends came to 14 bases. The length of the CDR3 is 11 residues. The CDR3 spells CSAQWGGTQYF. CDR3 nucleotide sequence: TGCAGCGCTCAATGGGGGGGCACGCAGTATTTT.